Listed below are T cell receptor beta chains from one sample, sequenced in a study of cytomegalovirus exposure and HLA in healthy donors. The protocol was immunoSEQ multiplex PCR, while the TCRdb copy is restricted to in-frame clones and leaves out a portion. The sample gives under 200,000 clones, roughly 74% of which show up once; roughly 6% is in the top ten. Sequenced material: PBMCs. The receptors come from a woman aged 25-40 years in good health and CMV-seropositive. CDR3s include the opening cysteine and the closing phenylalanine or tryptophan. D genes are given only for firm matches. The size entry is marked missing in some rows and otherwise reads once, few, many or a size class.

j_call: TRBJ1-5
d_call: TRBD1
clone_size: NA
cdr3_length: 15
v_call: TRBV6-1
cdr3_aa: CASSQTGGFNQPQHF
cdr3_nt: TGTGCCAGCAGTCAGACAGGGGGATTCAATCAGCCCCAGCATTTT

j_call: TRBJ2-7
d_call: NA
clone_size: NA
cdr3_length: 14
v_call: TRBV7-9
cdr3_aa: CASSGGRPGYEQYF
cdr3_nt: TGTGCCAGCAGCGGAGGCAGACCGGGTTACGAGCAGTACTTC

j_call: TRBJ2-7
d_call: TRBD2
clone_size: NA
cdr3_length: 12
v_call: TRBV11-2
cdr3_aa: CASSWGLDEQYF
cdr3_nt: TGTGCCAGCAGTTGGGGACTAGACGAGCAGTACTTC

j_call: TRBJ2-3
d_call: NA
clone_size: NA
cdr3_length: 16
v_call: TRBV6-5
cdr3_aa: CASSYRSAGRTDTQYF
cdr3_nt: TGTGCCAGCAGTTACCGGTCCGCGGGAAGGACAGATACGCAGTATTTT

j_call: TRBJ1-1
d_call: TRBD1
clone_size: NA
cdr3_length: 16
v_call: TRBV6-6
cdr3_aa: CASSYSWAGGRTEAFF
cdr3_nt: TGTGCCAGCAGTTACTCTTGGGCAGGGGGCCGAACTGAAGCTTTCTTT

j_call: TRBJ1-2
d_call: NA
clone_size: NA
cdr3_length: 15
v_call: TRBV6-5
cdr3_aa: CASSYGGIEDYGYTF
cdr3_nt: TGTGCCAGCAGTTACGGGGGCATTGAGGACTATGGCTACACCTTC

j_call: TRBJ2-7
d_call: TRBD2
clone_size: NA
cdr3_length: 16
v_call: TRBV9
cdr3_aa: CASSVDAGLASYEQYF
cdr3_nt: TGTGCCAGCAGCGTAGACGCCGGACTAGCCTCCTACGAGCAGTACTTC

j_call: TRBJ1-1
d_call: NA
clone_size: NA
cdr3_length: 12
v_call: TRBV7-9
cdr3_aa: CASSTTLTEAFF
cdr3_nt: TGTGCCAGCAGCACCACTCTAACTGAAGCTTTCTTT

j_call: TRBJ2-1
d_call: TRBD2
clone_size: NA
cdr3_length: 16
v_call: TRBV28
cdr3_aa: CASGRMERGIGNEQFF
cdr3_nt: TGTGCCAGCGGACGAATGGAGCGGGGGATTGGCAATGAGCAGTTCTTC

j_call: TRBJ1-3
d_call: TRBD1
clone_size: NA
cdr3_length: 14
v_call: TRBV27
cdr3_aa: CASSLWQGADTIYF
cdr3_nt: TGTGCCAGCAGTTTATGGCAGGGGGCTGACACCATATATTTT

j_call: TRBJ1-5
d_call: NA
clone_size: NA
cdr3_length: 13
v_call: TRBV2
cdr3_aa: CASSDRFMQPQHF
cdr3_nt: TGTGCCAGCAGTGACAGGTTTATGCAGCCCCAGCATTTT

j_call: TRBJ1-1
d_call: NA
clone_size: few
cdr3_length: 15
v_call: TRBV5-8
cdr3_aa: CASSLGGWMDTEAFF
cdr3_nt: TGTGCCAGCAGCTTGGGAGGATGGATGGACACTGAAGCTTTCTTT

j_call: TRBJ2-3
d_call: NA
clone_size: NA
cdr3_length: 11
v_call: TRBV6-5
cdr3_aa: CASRYRDTQYF
cdr3_nt: TGTGCCAGCAGGTATAGAGATACGCAGTATTTT

j_call: TRBJ2-3
d_call: TRBD2
clone_size: NA
cdr3_length: 16
v_call: TRBV9
cdr3_aa: CASSPGTSPSTDTQYF
cdr3_nt: TGTGCCAGCAGCCCCGGGACTAGCCCCAGCACAGATACGCAGTATTTT

j_call: TRBJ1-1
d_call: NA
clone_size: NA
cdr3_length: 14
v_call: TRBV6-4
cdr3_aa: CASSDGGMNTEAFF
cdr3_nt: TGTGCCAGCAGTGACGGGGGGATGAACACTGAAGCTTTCTTT

j_call: TRBJ1-4
d_call: TRBD1
clone_size: NA
cdr3_length: 16
v_call: TRBV7-9
cdr3_aa: CSSSLRAGGTDEKLFF
cdr3_nt: TGTTCCAGCAGCCTGAGAGCAGGGGGGACGGATGAAAAACTGTTTTTT

j_call: TRBJ2-5
d_call: NA
clone_size: few
cdr3_length: 15
v_call: TRBV5-1
cdr3_aa: CASSWGDRVQETQYF
cdr3_nt: TGCGCCAGCAGCTGGGGGGACAGAGTTCAAGAGACCCAGTACTTC

j_call: TRBJ2-7
d_call: NA
clone_size: once
cdr3_length: 17
v_call: TRBV18
cdr3_aa: CASSPPTGTNPPYEQYF
cdr3_nt: TGTGCCAGCTCACCCCCCACAGGGACTAACCCTCCCTACGAGCAGTACTTC

j_call: TRBJ1-4
d_call: NA
clone_size: NA
cdr3_length: 19
v_call: TRBV21-1
cdr3_aa: CASSKSTGVSSATNEKLFF
cdr3_nt: TGTGCCAGCAGCAAGTCGACAGGGGTTAGTTCGGCAACTAATGAAAAACTGTTTTTT

j_call: TRBJ2-7
d_call: TRBD2
clone_size: NA
cdr3_length: 15
v_call: TRBV5-1
cdr3_aa: CASRSGPGLADKQYF
cdr3_nt: TGCGCCAGCAGATCGGGACCGGGACTAGCGGATAAGCAGTACTTC

j_call: TRBJ2-1
d_call: NA
clone_size: few
cdr3_length: 14
v_call: TRBV29-1
cdr3_aa: CSVGRGGPNNEQFF
cdr3_nt: TGCAGCGTTGGAAGGGGGGGACCAAACAATGAGCAGTTCTTC

j_call: TRBJ2-3
d_call: TRBD1
clone_size: NA
cdr3_length: 12
v_call: TRBV5-4
cdr3_aa: CASSLAGTGQYF
cdr3_nt: TGTGCCAGCAGCTTGGCCGGGACAGGGCAGTATTTT

j_call: TRBJ1-1
d_call: NA
clone_size: NA
cdr3_length: 13
v_call: TRBV7-9
cdr3_aa: CASKREYNTEAFF
cdr3_nt: TGCGCCAGCAAGAGAGAGTATAACACTGAAGCTTTCTTT

j_call: TRBJ2-7
d_call: NA
clone_size: NA
cdr3_length: 16
v_call: TRBV5-6
cdr3_aa: CASSLAADGGSYEQYF
cdr3_nt: TGTGCCAGCAGCTTGGCCGCCGACGGGGGCTCCTACGAGCAGTACTTC

j_call: TRBJ1-6
d_call: TRBD1
clone_size: NA
cdr3_length: 19
v_call: TRBV4-1
cdr3_aa: CASSQKAGQGTSVGSPLHF
cdr3_nt: TGCGCCAGCAGCCAGAAGGCGGGACAGGGGACCTCCGTTGGTTCACCCCTCCACTTT

j_call: TRBJ1-2
d_call: TRBD1
clone_size: NA
cdr3_length: 13
v_call: TRBV7-6
cdr3_aa: CASSYRQGGGYTF
cdr3_nt: TGTGCCAGCAGCTATCGACAGGGAGGAGGCTACACCTTC

j_call: TRBJ1-6
d_call: TRBD1
clone_size: NA
cdr3_length: 14
v_call: TRBV19
cdr3_aa: CASSMGTVPSPLHF
cdr3_nt: TGTGCCAGTAGTATGGGGACAGTTCCTTCACCCCTCCACTTT

j_call: TRBJ2-3
d_call: NA
clone_size: NA
cdr3_length: 16
v_call: TRBV14
cdr3_aa: CASSHPSGYGTDTQYF
cdr3_nt: TGTGCCAGCAGCCACCCGTCAGGGTATGGCACAGATACGCAGTATTTT

j_call: TRBJ1-2
d_call: TRBD1
clone_size: NA
cdr3_length: 14
v_call: TRBV5-4
cdr3_aa: CASRLGGPNYGYTF
cdr3_nt: TGTGCCAGCAGATTAGGGGGCCCTAACTATGGCTACACCTTC

j_call: TRBJ2-2
d_call: NA
clone_size: once
cdr3_length: 12
v_call: TRBV6-5
cdr3_aa: CASSGQTGELFF
cdr3_nt: TGTGCCAGCAGTGGACAGACCGGGGAGCTGTTTTTT

j_call: TRBJ2-3
d_call: NA
clone_size: NA
cdr3_length: 16
v_call: TRBV2
cdr3_aa: CASTKERKVHTDTQYF
cdr3_nt: TGTGCCAGCACGAAGGAGCGGAAGGTACACACAGATACGCAGTATTTT

j_call: TRBJ1-3
d_call: NA
clone_size: NA
cdr3_length: 15
v_call: TRBV5-1
cdr3_aa: CASSTTGQTGNTIYF
cdr3_nt: TGCGCCAGCAGCACGACAGGCCAGACTGGAAACACCATATATTTT

j_call: TRBJ1-2
d_call: TRBD1
clone_size: NA
cdr3_length: 15
v_call: TRBV29-1
cdr3_aa: CSVARRQGQHYGYTF
cdr3_nt: TGCAGCGTTGCCCGACGACAGGGCCAGCACTATGGCTACACCTTC

j_call: TRBJ2-7
d_call: NA
clone_size: NA
cdr3_length: 12
v_call: TRBV4-1
cdr3_aa: CASSQGLSEQYF
cdr3_nt: TGCGCCAGCAGCCAAGGCTTGAGTGAGCAGTACTTC

j_call: TRBJ1-3
d_call: NA
clone_size: NA
cdr3_length: 15
v_call: TRBV11-2
cdr3_aa: CASSSLGGYGNTIYF
cdr3_nt: TGTGCCAGCAGCTCCCTAGGTGGTTATGGAAACACCATATATTTT

j_call: TRBJ1-1
d_call: NA
clone_size: NA
cdr3_length: 16
v_call: TRBV4-2
cdr3_aa: CASSQVAGKMNTEAFF
cdr3_nt: TGTGCCAGCAGCCAAGTGGCAGGGAAGATGAACACTGAAGCTTTCTTT

j_call: TRBJ2-7
d_call: TRBD2
clone_size: NA
cdr3_length: 15
v_call: TRBV7-6
cdr3_aa: CASSPGLAVVYEQYF
cdr3_nt: TGTGCCAGCAGCCCCGGACTAGCGGTTGTCTACGAGCAGTACTTC

j_call: TRBJ1-5
d_call: NA
clone_size: once
cdr3_length: 14
v_call: TRBV9
cdr3_aa: CASSALSGDQPQHF
cdr3_nt: TGTGCCAGCAGCGCCCTGTCAGGGGATCAGCCCCAGCATTTT

j_call: TRBJ2-3
d_call: TRBD2
clone_size: NA
cdr3_length: 11
v_call: TRBV20-1
cdr3_aa: CSGLVTDTQYF
cdr3_nt: TGCAGCGGACTAGTCACAGATACGCAGTATTTT

j_call: TRBJ2-7
d_call: NA
clone_size: NA
cdr3_length: 16
v_call: TRBV7-9
cdr3_aa: CASSLDRQRSSYEQYF
cdr3_nt: TGTGCCAGCAGCTTAGATCGACAGAGGAGCTCCTACGAGCAGTACTTC

j_call: TRBJ2-1
d_call: TRBD1
clone_size: NA
cdr3_length: 14
v_call: TRBV28
cdr3_aa: CATRKGGTYNEQFF
cdr3_nt: TGTGCCACCAGGAAAGGGGGCACCTACAATGAGCAGTTCTTC

j_call: TRBJ2-7
d_call: NA
clone_size: once
cdr3_length: 13
v_call: TRBV10-1
cdr3_aa: CATPGQSCYEQYF
cdr3_nt: TGCGCCACCCCTGGACAGTCATGCTACGAGCAGTACTTC

j_call: TRBJ1-1
d_call: NA
clone_size: NA
cdr3_length: 12
v_call: TRBV7-9
cdr3_aa: CSSSLDNRVAFF
cdr3_nt: TGTTCCAGCAGCTTAGATAACAGGGTGGCTTTCTTT

j_call: TRBJ2-3
d_call: TRBD2
clone_size: few
cdr3_length: 15
v_call: TRBV18
cdr3_aa: CASSQSSGGTDTQYF
cdr3_nt: TGTGCCAGCTCCCAAAGTAGCGGGGGCACAGATACGCAGTATTTT

j_call: TRBJ1-5
d_call: NA
clone_size: once
cdr3_length: 17
v_call: TRBV7-9
cdr3_aa: CASSKRGGQVSNQPQHF
cdr3_nt: TGTGCCAGCAGCAAAAGGGGGGGGCAGGTGAGCAATCAGCCCCAGCATTTT

j_call: TRBJ2-7
d_call: NA
clone_size: NA
cdr3_length: 13
v_call: TRBV5-6
cdr3_aa: CASTTTASYEQYF
cdr3_nt: TGTGCCAGCACCACGACAGCCTCCTACGAGCAGTACTTC

j_call: TRBJ2-1
d_call: TRBD2
clone_size: NA
cdr3_length: 15
v_call: TRBV7-8
cdr3_aa: CASSALAGGYNEQFF
cdr3_nt: TGTGCCAGCAGCGCTCTAGCGGGGGGGTACAATGAGCAGTTCTTC

j_call: TRBJ2-1
d_call: TRBD2
clone_size: NA
cdr3_length: 15
v_call: TRBV6-4
cdr3_aa: CASRALAVTYNEQFF
cdr3_nt: TGTGCCAGCAGAGCACTAGCGGTTACCTACAATGAGCAGTTCTTC